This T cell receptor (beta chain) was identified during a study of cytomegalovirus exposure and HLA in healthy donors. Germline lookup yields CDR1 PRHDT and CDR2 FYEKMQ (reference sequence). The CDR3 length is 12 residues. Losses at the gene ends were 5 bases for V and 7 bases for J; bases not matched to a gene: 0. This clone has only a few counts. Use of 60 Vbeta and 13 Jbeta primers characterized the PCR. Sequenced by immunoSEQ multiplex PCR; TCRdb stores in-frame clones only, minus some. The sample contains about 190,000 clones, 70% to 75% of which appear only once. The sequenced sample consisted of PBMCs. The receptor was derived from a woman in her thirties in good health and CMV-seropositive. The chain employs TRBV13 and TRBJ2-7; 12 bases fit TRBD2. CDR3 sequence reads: CASSGLAGEQYF. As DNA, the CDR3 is TGTGCCAGCAGCGGACTAGCGGGAGAGCAGTACTTC. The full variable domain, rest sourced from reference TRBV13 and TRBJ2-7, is AAGVIQSPRHLIKEKRETATLKCYPIPRHDTVYWYQQGPGQDPQFLISFYEKMQSDKGSIPDRFSAQQFSDYHSELNMSSLELGDSALYFCASSGLAGEQYFGPGTRLTVT.